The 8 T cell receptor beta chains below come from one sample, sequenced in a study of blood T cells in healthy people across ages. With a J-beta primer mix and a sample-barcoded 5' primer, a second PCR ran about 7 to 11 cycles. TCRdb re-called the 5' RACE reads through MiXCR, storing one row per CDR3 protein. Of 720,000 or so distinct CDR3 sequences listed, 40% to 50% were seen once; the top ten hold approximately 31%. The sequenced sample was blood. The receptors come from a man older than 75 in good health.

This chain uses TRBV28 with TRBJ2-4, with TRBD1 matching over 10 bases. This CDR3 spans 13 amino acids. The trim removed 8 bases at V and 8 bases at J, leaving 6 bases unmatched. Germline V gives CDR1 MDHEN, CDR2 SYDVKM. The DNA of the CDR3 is TGTGCCAGCCTGACAGGGGGCACAGACATTCAGTACTTC. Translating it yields CASLTGGTDIQYF.

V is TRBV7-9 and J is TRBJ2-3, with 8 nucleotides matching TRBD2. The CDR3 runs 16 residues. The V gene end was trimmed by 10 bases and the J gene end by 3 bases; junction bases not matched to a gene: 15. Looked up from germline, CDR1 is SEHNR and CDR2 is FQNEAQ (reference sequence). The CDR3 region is CAIPYPGTRWTDTQYF. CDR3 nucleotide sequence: TGTGCCATCCCTTACCCCGGGACTAGGTGGACAGATACGCAGTATTTT.

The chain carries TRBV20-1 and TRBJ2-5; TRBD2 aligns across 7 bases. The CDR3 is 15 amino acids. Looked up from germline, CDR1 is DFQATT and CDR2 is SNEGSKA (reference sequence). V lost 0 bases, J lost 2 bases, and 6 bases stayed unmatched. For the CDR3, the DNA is TGCAGTGCTAGAGATCCAGCGGGGATTCAAGAGACCCAGTACTTC. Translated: CSARDPAGIQETQYF.

The CDR3 protein is CASSLGLGGFYEQYF. The CDR3 nucleotides are TGTGCCAGCAGCTTAGGGCTAGGGGGGTTCTACGAGCAGTACTTC. The V call is TRBV7-6, the J call TRBJ2-7; the D gene could be TRBD1 or TRBD2 (6 bases each). V lost 1 base, J lost 3 bases, and 13 bases lay in between. From germline, CDR1 is SGHVS and CDR2 FNYEAQ. The CDR3 is 15 amino acids.

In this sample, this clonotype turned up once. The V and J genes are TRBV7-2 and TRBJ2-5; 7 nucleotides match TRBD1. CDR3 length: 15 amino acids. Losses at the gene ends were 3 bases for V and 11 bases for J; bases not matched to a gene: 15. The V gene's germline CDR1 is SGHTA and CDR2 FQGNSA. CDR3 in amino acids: CASSFRTGRNNEQYF. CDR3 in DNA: TGTGCCAGCAGCTTCCGGACAGGAAGGAACAATGAGCAGTACTTC.

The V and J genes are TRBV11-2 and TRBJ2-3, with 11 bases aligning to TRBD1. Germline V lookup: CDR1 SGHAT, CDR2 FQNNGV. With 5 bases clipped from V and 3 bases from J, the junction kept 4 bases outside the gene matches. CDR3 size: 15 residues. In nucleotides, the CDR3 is TGTGCCAGCAGCCGGACAGGGGGCGAGACAGATACGCAGTATTTT. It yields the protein CASSRTGGETDTQYF. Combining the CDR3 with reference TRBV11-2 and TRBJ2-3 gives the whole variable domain EAGVAQSPRYKIIEKRQSVAFWCNPISGHATLYWYQQILGQGPKLLIQFQNNGVVDDSQLPKDRFSAERLKGVDSTLKIQPAKLEDSAVYLCASSRTGGETDTQYFGPGTRLTVL.

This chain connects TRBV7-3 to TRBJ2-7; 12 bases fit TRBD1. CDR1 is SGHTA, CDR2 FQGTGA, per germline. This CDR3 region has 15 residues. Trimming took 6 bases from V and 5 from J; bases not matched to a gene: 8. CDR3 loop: CASSPSGTGGDEQYF. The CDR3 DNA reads TGTGCCAGCAGTCCGAGTGGGACAGGGGGCGACGAGCAGTACTTC.

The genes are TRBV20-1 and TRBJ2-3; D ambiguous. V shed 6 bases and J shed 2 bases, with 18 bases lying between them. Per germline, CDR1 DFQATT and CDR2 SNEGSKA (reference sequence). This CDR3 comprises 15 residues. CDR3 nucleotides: TGCAGTGCCCCGGGCAGAAAGAACCCCACAGATACGCAGTATTTT. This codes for CSAPGRKNPTDTQYF.